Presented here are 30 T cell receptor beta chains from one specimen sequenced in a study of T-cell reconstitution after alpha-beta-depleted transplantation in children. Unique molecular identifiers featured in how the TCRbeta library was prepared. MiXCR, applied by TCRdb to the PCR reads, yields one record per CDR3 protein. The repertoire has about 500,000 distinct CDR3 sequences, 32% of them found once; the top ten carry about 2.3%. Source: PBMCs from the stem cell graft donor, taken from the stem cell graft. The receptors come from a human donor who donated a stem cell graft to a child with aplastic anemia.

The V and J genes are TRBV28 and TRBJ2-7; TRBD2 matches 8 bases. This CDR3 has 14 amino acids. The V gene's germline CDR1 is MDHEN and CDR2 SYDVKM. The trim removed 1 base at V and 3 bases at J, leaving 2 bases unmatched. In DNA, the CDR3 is TGTGCCAGCAGTTTATCACTAGCGGTCTACGAGCAGTACTTC. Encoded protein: CASSLSLAVYEQYF.

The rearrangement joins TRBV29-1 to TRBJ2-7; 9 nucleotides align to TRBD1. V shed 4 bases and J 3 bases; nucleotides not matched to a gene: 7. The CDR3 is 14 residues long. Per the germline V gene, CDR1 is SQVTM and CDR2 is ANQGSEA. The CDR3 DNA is TGCAGCGTTGCTAGTGGGACAGGGCTCTACGAGCAGTACTTC. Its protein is CSVASGTGLYEQYF.

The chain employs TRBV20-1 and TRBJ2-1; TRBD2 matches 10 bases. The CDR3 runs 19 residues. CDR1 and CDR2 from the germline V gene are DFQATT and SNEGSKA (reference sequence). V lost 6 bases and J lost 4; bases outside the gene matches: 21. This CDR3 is CSAYTGLAEAHLLYNEQFF. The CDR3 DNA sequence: TGCAGTGCCTATACCGGACTAGCGGAGGCCCACTTACTTTACAATGAGCAGTTCTTC.

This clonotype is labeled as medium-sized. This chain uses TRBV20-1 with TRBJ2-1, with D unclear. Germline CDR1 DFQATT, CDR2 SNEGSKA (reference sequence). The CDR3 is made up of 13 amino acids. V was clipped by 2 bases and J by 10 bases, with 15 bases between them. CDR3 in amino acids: CSARNSLVGEQFF. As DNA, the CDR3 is TGCAGTGCTAGAAACTCCCTGGTGGGGGAGCAGTTCTTC.

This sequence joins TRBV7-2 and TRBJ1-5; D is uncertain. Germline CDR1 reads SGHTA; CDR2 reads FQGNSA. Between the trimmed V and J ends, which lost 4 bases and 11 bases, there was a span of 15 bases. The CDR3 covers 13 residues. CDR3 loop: CASSSLMDGAQHF. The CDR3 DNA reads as TGTGCCAGCAGCTCCCTCATGGATGGGGCCCAGCATTTT.

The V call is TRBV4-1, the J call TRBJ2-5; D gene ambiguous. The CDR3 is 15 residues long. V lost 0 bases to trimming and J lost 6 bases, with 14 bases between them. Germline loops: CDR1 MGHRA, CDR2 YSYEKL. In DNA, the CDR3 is TGCGCCAGCAGCCAAGAGGGCTTTCAGATTCAGACCCAGTACTTC. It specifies CASSQEGFQIQTQYF.

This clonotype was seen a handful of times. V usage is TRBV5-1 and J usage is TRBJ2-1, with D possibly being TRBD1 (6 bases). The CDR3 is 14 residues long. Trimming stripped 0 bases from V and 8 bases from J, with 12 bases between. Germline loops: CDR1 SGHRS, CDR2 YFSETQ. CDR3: CASSLAQGLDEQFF. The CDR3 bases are TGCGCCAGCAGCTTGGCACAGGGTCTCGATGAGCAGTTCTTC.

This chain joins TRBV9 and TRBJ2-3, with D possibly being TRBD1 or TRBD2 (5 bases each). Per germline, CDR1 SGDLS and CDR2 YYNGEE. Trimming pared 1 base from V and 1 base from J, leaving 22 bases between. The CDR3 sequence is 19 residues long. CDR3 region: CASSVPGPKAVIGTDTQYF. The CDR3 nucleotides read TGTGCCAGCAGCGTACCGGGGCCCAAAGCGGTTATCGGCACAGATACGCAGTATTTT.

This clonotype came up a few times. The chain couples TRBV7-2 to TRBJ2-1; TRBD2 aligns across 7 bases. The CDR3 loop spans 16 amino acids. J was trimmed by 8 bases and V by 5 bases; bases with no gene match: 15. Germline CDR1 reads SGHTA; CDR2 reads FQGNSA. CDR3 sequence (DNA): TGTGCCAGCAGCCCTGGTGCGGGCGGGAGTTATTATGAGCAGTTCTTC. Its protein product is CASSPGAGGSYYEQFF.

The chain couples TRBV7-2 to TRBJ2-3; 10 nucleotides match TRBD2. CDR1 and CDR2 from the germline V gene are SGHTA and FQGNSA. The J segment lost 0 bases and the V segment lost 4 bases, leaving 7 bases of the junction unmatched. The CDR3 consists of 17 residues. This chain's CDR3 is CASSWRPTSGSTDTQYF. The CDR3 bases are TGTGCCAGCAGCTGGCGCCCGACTAGCGGGAGCACAGATACGCAGTATTTT.

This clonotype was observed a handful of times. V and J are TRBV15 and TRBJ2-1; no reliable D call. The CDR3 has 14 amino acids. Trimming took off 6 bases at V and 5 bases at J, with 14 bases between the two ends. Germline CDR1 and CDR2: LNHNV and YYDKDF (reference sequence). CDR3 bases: TGTGCCACCAGGCCATTACACACCAACAATGAGCAGTTCTTC. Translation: CATRPLHTNNEQFF.

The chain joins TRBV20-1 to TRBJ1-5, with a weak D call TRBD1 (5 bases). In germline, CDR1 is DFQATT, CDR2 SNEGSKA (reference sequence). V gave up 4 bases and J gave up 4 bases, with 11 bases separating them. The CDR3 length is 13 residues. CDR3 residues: CSATRGMNQPQHF. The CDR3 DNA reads TGCAGTGCTACTAGGGGTATGAATCAGCCCCAGCATTTT.

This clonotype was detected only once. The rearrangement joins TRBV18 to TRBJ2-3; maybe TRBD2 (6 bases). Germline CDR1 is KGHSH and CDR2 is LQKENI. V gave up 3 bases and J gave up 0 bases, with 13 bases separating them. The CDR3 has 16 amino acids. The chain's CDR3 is CASSPQAGTSTDTQYF. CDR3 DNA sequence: TGTGCCAGCTCACCCCAAGCGGGTACTAGCACAGATACGCAGTATTTT.

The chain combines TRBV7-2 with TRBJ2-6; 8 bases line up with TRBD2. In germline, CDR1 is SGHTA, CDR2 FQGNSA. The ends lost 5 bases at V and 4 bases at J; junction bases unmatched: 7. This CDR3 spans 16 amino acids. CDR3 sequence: CASSQGGGRGANVLTF. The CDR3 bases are TGTGCCAGCAGCCAGGGCGGGGGGAGGGGGGCCAACGTCCTGACTTTC.

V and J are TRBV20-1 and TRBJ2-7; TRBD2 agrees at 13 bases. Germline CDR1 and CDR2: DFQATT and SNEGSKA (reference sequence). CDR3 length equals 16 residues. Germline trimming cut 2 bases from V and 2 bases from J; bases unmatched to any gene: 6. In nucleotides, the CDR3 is TGCAGTGCTAGATCTCCGACTAGCGGGAGGCCCTACGAGCAGTACTTC. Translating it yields CSARSPTSGRPYEQYF.

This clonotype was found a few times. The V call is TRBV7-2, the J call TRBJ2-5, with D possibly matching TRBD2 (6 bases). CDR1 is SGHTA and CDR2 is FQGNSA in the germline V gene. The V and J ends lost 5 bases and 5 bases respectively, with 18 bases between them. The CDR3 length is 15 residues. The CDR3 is CASSLLGLGLETQYF. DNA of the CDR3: TGTGCCAGCAGCCTACTGGGACTCGGGTTGGAGACCCAGTACTTC.

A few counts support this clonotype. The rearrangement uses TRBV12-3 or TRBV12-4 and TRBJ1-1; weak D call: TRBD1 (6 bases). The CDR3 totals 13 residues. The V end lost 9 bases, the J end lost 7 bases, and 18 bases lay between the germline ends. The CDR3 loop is CASRLTGSSEAFF. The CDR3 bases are TGTGCCAGTCGACTAACAGGGTCTAGTGAAGCTTTCTTT.

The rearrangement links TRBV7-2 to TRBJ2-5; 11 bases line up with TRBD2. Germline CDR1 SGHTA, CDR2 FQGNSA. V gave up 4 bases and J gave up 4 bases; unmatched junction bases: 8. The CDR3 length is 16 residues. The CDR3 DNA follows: TGTGCCAGCAGCTCCGAATCTAGCGGGGGGAGAGAGACCCAGTACTTC. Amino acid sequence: CASSSESSGGRETQYF.

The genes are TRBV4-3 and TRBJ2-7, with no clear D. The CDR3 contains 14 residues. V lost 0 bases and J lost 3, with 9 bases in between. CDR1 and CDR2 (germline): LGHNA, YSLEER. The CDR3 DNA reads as TGCGCCAGCAGCCAAGATCGGCAGATCTACGAGCAGTACTTC. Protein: CASSQDRQIYEQYF.

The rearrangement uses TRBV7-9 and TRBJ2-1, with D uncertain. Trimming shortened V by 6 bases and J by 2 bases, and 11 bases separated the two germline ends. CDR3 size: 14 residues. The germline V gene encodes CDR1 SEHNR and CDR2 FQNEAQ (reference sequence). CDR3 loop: CASRDQLTYNEQFF. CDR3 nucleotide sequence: TGTGCCAGCAGAGATCAGCTAACCTACAATGAGCAGTTCTTC.

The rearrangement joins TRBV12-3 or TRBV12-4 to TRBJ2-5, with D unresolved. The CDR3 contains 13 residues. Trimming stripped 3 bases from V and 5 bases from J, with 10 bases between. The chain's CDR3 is CASSFTRAETQYF. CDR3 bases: TGTGCCAGCAGTTTTACCCGGGCGGAGACCCAGTACTTC.

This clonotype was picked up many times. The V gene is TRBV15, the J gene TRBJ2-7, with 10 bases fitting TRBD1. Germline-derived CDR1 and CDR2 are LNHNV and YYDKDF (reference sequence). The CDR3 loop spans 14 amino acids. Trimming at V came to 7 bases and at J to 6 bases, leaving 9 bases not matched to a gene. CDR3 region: CATNPGGTGAEQYV. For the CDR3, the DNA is TGTGCCACCAACCCCGGGGGGACAGGGGCCGAGCAGTACGTC.

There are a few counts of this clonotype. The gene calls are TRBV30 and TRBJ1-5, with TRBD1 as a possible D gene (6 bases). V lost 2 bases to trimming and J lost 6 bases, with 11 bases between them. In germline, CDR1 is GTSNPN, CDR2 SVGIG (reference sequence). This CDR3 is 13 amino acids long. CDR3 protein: CAWSKQGVQPQHF. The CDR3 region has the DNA TGTGCCTGGAGTAAACAGGGAGTTCAGCCCCAGCATTTT. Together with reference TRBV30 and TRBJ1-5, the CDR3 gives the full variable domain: SQTIHQWPATLVQPVGSPLSLECTVEGTSNPNLYWYRQAAGRGLQLLFYSVGIGQISSEVPQNLSASRPQDRQFILSSKKLLLSDSGFYLCAWSKQGVQPQHFGDGTRLSIL.

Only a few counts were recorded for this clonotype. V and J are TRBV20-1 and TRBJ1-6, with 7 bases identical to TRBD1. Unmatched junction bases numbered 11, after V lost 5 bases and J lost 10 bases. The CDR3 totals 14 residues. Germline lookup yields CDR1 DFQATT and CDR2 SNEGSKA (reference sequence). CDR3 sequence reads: CSAAPGTATSPLHF. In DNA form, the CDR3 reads TGCAGTGCTGCCCCCGGGACAGCGACCTCACCCCTCCACTTT.

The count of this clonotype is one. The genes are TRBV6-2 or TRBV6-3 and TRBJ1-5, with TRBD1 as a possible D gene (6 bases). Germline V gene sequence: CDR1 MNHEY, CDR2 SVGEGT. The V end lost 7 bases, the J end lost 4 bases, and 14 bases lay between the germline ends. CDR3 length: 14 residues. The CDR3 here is CASTRTALNQPQHF. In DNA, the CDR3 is TGTGCCAGCACCAGGACAGCCTTAAATCAGCCCCAGCATTTT.

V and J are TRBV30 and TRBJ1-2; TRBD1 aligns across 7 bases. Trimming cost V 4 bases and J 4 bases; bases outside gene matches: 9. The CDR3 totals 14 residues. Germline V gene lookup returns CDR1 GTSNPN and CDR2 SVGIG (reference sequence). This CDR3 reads CAWTGTEGLYGYTF. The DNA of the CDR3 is TGTGCCTGGACCGGGACAGAGGGACTCTATGGCTACACCTTC.

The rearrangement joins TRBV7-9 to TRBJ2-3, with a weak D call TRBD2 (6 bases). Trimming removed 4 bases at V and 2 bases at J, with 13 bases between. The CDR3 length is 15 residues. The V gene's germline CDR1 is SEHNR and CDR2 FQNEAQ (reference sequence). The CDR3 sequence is CASSSPTSITDTQYF. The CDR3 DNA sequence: TGTGCCAGCAGCTCGCCGACTAGTATCACAGATACGCAGTATTTT.

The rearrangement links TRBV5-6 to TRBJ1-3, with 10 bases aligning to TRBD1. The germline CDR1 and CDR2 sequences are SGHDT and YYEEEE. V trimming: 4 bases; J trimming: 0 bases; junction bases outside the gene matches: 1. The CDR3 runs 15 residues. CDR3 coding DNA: TGTGCCAGCAGCAGGACAGGGGGCTCTGGAAACACCATATATTTT. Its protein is CASSRTGGSGNTIYF.

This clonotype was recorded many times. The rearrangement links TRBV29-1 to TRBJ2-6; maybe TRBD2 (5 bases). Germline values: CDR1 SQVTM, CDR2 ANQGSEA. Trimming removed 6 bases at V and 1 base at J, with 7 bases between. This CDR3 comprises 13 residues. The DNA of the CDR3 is TGCAGCGTGAGGAGGTCTGGGGCCAACGTCCTGACTTTC. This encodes CSVRRSGANVLTF. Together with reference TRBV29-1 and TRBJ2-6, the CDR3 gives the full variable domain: SAVISQKPSRDICQRGTSLTIQCQVDSQVTMMFWYRQQPGQSLTLIATANQGSEATYESGFVIDKFPISRPNLTFSTLTVSNMSPEDSSIYLCSVRRSGANVLTFGAGSRLTVL.

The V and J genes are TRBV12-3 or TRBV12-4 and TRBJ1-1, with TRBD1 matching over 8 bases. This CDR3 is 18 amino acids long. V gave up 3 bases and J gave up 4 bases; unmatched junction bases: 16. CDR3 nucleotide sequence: TGTGCCAGCAGTTTGAGGGTGCTCTATGACAGGGGAAGCACTGAAGCTTTCTTT. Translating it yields CASSLRVLYDRGSTEAFF.